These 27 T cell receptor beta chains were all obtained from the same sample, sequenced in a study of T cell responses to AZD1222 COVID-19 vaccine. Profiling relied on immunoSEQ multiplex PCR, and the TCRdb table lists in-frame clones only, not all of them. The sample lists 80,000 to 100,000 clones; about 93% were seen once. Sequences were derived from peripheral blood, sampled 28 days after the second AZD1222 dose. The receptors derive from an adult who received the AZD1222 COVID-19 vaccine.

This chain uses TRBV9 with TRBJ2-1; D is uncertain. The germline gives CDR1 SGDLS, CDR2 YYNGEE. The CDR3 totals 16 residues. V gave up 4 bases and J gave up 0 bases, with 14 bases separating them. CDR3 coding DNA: TGTGCCAGCAGCCTCCTTTCGGGTAGCTCCTACAATGAGCAGTTCTTC. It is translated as CASSLLSGSSYNEQFF.

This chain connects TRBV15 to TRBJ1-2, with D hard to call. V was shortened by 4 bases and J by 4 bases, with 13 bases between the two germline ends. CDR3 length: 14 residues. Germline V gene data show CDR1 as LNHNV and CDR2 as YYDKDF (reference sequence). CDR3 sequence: CATSTRTSGYGYTF. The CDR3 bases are TGTGCCACCAGCACCCGGACGTCGGGCTATGGCTACACCTTC. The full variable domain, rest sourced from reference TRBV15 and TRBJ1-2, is DAMVIQNPRYQVTQFGKPVTLSCSQTLNHNVMYWYQQKSSQAPKLLFHYYDKDFNNEADTPDNFQSRRPNTSFCFLDIRSPGLGDTAMYLCATSTRTSGYGYTFGSGTRLTVV.

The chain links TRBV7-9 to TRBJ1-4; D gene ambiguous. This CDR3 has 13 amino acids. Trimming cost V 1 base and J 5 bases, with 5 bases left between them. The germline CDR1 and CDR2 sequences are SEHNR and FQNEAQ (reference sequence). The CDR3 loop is CASSLGVNEKLFF. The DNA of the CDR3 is TGTGCCAGCAGCTTAGGGGTAAATGAAAAACTGTTTTTT. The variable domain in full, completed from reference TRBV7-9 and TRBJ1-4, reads DTGVSQNPRHKITKRGQNVTFRCDPISEHNRLYWYRQTLGQGPEFLTYFQNEAQLEKSRLLSDRFSAERPKGSFSTLEIQRTEQGDSAMYLCASSLGVNEKLFFGSGTQLSVL.

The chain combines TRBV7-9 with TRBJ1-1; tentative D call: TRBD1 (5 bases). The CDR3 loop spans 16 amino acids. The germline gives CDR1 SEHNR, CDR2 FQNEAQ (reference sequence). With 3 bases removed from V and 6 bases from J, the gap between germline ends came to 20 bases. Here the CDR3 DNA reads TGTGCCAGCAGCTTCCTTCCAGGGTTCGGGGAAGCTGAAGCTTTCTTT. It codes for CASSFLPGFGEAEAFF. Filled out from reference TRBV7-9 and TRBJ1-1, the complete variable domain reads DTGVSQNPRHKITKRGQNVTFRCDPISEHNRLYWYRQTLGQGPEFLTYFQNEAQLEKSRLLSDRFSAERPKGSFSTLEIQRTEQGDSAMYLCASSFLPGFGEAEAFFGQGTRLTVV.

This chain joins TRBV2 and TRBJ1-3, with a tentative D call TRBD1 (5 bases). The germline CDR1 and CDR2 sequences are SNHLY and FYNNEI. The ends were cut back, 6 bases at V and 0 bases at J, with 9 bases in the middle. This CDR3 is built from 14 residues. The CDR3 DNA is TGTGCCAGCAGCAGACAGAACTCTGGAAACACCATATATTTT. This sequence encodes CASSRQNSGNTIYF.

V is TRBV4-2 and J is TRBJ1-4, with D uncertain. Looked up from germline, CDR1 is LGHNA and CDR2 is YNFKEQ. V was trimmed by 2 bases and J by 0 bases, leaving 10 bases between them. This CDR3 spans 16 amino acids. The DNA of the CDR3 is TGTGCCAGCAGCCAATTGACGGTTGCAACTAATGAAAAACTGTTTTTT. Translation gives CASSQLTVATNEKLFF.

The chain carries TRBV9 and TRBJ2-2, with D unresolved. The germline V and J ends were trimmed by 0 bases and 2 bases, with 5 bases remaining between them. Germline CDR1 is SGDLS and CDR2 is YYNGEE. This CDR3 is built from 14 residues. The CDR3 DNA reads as TGTGCCAGCAGCGTAGCTGTCAACACCGGGGAGCTGTTTTTT. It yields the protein CASSVAVNTGELFF.

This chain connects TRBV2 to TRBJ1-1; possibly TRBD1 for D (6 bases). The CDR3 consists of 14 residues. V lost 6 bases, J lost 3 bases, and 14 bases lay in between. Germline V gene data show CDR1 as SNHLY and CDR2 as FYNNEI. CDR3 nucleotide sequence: TGTGCCAGCAGGCAACAGGGCGTGGACACTGAAGCTTTCTTT. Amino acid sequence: CASRQQGVDTEAFF.

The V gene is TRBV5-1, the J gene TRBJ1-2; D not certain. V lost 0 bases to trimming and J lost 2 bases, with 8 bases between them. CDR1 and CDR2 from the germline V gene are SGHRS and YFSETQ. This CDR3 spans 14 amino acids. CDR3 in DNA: TGCGCCAGCAGCTTGGCCGAAACCAACTATGGCTACACCTTC. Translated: CASSLAETNYGYTF.

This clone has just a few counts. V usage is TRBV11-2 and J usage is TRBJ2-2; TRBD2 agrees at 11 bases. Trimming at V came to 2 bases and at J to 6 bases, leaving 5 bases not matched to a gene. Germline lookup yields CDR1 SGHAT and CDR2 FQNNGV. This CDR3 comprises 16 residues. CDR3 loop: CASSLPSGGKAGELFF. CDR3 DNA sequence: TGTGCCAGCAGCTTACCTAGCGGGGGGAAAGCCGGGGAGCTGTTTTTT.

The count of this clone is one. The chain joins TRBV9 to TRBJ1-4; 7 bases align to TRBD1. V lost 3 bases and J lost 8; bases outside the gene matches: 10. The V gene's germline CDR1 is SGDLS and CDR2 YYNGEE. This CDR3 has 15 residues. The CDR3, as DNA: TGTGCCAGCAGCGCCTGGGACAGAGGAGAAGAAAAACTGTTTTTT. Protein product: CASSAWDRGEEKLFF.

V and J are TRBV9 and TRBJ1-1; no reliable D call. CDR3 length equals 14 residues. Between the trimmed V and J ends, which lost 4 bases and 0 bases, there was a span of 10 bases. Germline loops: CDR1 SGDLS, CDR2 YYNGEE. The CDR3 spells CASSPRELNTEAFF. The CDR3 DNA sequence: TGTGCCAGCAGCCCCCGGGAATTGAACACTGAAGCTTTCTTT. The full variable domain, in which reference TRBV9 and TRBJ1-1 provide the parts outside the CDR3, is DSGVTQTPKHLITATGQRVTLRCSPRSGDLSVYWYQQSLDQGLQFLIQYYNGEERAKGNILERFSAQQFPDLHSELNLSSLELGDSALYFCASSPRELNTEAFFGQGTRLTVV.

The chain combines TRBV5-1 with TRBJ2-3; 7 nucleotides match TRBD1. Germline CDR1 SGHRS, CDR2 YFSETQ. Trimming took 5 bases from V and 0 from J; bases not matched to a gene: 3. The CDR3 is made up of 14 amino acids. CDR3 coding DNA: TGCGCCAGCAGGGGACAGAAGAGCACAGATACGCAGTATTTT. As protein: CASRGQKSTDTQYF. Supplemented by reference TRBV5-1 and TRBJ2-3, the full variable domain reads KAGVTQTPRYLIKTRGQQVTLSCSPISGHRSVSWYQQTPGQGLQFLFEYFSETQRNKGNFPGRFSGRQFSNSRSEMNVSTLELGDSALYLCASRGQKSTDTQYFGPGTRLTVL.

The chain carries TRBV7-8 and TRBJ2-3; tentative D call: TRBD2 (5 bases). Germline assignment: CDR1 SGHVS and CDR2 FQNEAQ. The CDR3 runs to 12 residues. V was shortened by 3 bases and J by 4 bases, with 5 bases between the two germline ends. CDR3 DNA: TGTGCCAGCAGCTTCGGGGCAGATACGCAGTATTTT. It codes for CASSFGADTQYF.

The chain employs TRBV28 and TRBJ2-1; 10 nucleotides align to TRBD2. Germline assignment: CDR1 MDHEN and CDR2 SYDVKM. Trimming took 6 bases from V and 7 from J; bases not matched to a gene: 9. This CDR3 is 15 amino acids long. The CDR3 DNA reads TGTGCCAGCAGGCCCAGCGGGAGGGCAAGTAATGAGCAGTTCTTC. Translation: CASRPSGRASNEQFF.

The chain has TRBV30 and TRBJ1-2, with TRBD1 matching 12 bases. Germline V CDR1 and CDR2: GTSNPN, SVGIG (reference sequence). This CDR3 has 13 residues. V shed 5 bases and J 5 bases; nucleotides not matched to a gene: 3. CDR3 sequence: CAWGTGGGYGYTF. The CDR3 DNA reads TGTGCCTGGGGGACAGGGGGCGGGTATGGCTACACCTTC.

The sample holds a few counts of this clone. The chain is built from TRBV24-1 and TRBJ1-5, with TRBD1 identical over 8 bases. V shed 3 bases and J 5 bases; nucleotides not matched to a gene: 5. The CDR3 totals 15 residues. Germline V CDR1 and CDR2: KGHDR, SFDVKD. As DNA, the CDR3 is TGTGCCACCAGTGATGCCCAGGGGGCCCATCAGCCCCAGCATTTT. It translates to CATSDAQGAHQPQHF.

The CDR3 DNA reads TGTGCCAGCAGTTACAGTGGGGGAAATTCACCCCTCCACTTT. Amino acid sequence: CASSYSGGNSPLHF. This rearrangement joins TRBV6-5 to TRBJ1-6; tentative D call: TRBD1 (5 bases). The CDR3 sequence is 14 residues long. The germline V and J ends were trimmed by 2 bases and 7 bases, with 9 bases remaining between them. CDR1 and CDR2 from the germline V gene are MNHEY and SVGAGI.

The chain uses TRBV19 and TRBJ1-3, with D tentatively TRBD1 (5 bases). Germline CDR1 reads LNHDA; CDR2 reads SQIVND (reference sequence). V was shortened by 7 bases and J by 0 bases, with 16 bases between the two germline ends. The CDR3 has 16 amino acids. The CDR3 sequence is CASNQQTGGSGNTIYF. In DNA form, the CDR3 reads TGTGCCAGTAACCAACAAACGGGGGGCTCTGGAAACACCATATATTTT.

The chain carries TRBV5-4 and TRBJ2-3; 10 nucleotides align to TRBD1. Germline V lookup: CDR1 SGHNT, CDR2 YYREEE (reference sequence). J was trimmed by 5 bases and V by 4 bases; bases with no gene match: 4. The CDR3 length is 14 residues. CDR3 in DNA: TGTGCCAGCAGCGACAGGGGGCTGGTAGATACGCAGTATTTT. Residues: CASSDRGLVDTQYF.

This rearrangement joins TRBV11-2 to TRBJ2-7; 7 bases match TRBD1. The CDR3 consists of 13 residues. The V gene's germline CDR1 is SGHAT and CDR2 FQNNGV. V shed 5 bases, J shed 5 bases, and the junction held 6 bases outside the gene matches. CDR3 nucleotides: TGTGCCAGCAGCAACGACAGGGTCCACGAGCAGTACTTC. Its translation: CASSNDRVHEQYF. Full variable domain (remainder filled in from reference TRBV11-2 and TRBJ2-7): EAGVAQSPRYKIIEKRQSVAFWCNPISGHATLYWYQQILGQGPKLLIQFQNNGVVDDSQLPKDRFSAERLKGVDSTLKIQPAKLEDSAVYLCASSNDRVHEQYFGPGTRLTVT.

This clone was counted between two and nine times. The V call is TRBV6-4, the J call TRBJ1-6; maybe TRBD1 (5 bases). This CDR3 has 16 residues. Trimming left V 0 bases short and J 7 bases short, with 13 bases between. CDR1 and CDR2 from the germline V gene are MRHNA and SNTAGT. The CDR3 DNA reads TGTGCCAGCAGTGACTCGGGGCCAGATTCAAATTCACCCCTCCACTTT. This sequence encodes CASSDSGPDSNSPLHF.

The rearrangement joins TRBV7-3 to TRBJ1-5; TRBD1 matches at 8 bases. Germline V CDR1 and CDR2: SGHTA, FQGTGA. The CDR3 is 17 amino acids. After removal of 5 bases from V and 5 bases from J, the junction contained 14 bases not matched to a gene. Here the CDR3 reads CASSRGQGPYADQPQHF. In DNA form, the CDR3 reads TGTGCCAGCAGCCGCGGACAGGGTCCCTACGCGGATCAGCCCCAGCATTTT.

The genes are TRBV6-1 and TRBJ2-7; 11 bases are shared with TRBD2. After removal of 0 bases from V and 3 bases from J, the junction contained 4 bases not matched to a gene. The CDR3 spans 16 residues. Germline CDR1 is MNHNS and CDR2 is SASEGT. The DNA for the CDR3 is TGTGCCAGCAGTGAAGCGGGGGGACTAGCGGTCTACGAGCAGTACTTC. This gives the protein CASSEAGGLAVYEQYF.

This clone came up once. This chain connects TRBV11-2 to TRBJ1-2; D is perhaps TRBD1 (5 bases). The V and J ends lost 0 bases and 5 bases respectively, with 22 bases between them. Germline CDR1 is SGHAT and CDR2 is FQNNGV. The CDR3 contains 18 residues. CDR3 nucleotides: TGTGCCAGCAGCTTAGATCCGGTTACGCAGGGCGGGCGGTATGGCTACACCTTC. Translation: CASSLDPVTQGGRYGYTF.

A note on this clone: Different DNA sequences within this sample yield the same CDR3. CDR3 nucleotides: TGTGCCAGCAGCGTAGCCGACAGCAATCAGCCCCAGCATTTT. Protein: CASSVADSNQPQHF. J is TRBJ1-5 and V is TRBV9; D unresolved. The CDR3 runs 14 residues. Trimming shortened V by 0 bases and J by 1 base, and 5 bases separated the two germline ends. Germline CDR1 SGDLS, CDR2 YYNGEE.

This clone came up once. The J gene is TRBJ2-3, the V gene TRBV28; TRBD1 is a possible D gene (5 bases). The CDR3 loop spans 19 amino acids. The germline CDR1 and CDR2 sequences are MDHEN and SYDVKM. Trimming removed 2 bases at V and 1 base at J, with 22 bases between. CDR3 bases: TGTGCCAGCAGTTTAGCCCCGTGGGCAGGGTATCTGGGCACAGATACGCAGTATTTT. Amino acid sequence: CASSLAPWAGYLGTDTQYF.